This T cell receptor beta chain is from a study of cytomegalovirus exposure and HLA in healthy donors (dated by TCRdb to about 2017). In the study overall: According to an earlier analysis of 587 of the donors, roughly 180 million T cells yielded 117 million unique TCR beta sequences and around 280 Gb of sequence data. Roughly 300 gigabases of sequencing data and approximately 85 million unique TCR sequences were included in an early release covering about 600 HLA-typed donors. Of the 300 to 450 genotyped donors, less than 85% were placed in the genetic ancestry cluster associated with self-reported Caucasian donors. The study aimed to test whether cataloging public T cell receptors could reveal signatures of past pathogen exposure. Using immunosequencing, the study profiled T cell repertoires from 666 subjects and related those repertoires to cytomegalovirus serostatus. Along with the approximately 650-subject first cohort, a separate validation cohort of over 90 different subjects was used. The study combined high-throughput TCR immunosequencing, statistical association of individual TCRs with disease status, and machine learning to predict cytomegalovirus infection status. A later analysis re-analyzed previously published TCR beta repertoires from about 730 donors and added high-resolution HLA genotyping to study TCR occurrence patterns. Rather than drawing on any new phenotypic data, the later analysis identified candidate immune exposures from TCR beta sequences and the way those sequences occurred across donors. In an earlier analysis of a few hundred of the donors, high-throughput TCR beta sequencing was used to judge whether each TCR beta V gene segment behaved as functional or pseudogenic. Donor age, sex, ethnicity and CMV serostatus were collected together with the repertoire data. A later genetic analysis used genome-wide SNP genotypes for about 65% of the 666 donors, treating that subset as a discovery cohort. All discovery cohort repertoires had been generated using a single sequencing platform. Both class I and class II loci were covered by HLA typing, at four-digit resolution. Typing coverage varied by locus: roughly 629-640 donors for A, B, C, DRB1 and DQB1; some 520 for DQA1; some 610 for DPA1; fewer than 480 for DPB1. About five DR-DQ haplotypes were handled as single units for association and clustering because linkage in the cohort was strong. On average, around 240,000 unique TCR beta nucleotide sequences were sequenced per donor among about 400 genotyped donors of the cohort, with about 19% of those sequences being non-productive. General study outcomes and caveats: Cytomegalovirus status was reported to be diagnosed by the classifier with high specificity and sensitivity in both the original and validation cohorts. A further reported finding was that TCR beta sequences accurately predicted the HLA-A and HLA-B alleles for most subjects in the first cohort. In an earlier analysis of about 550 of the donors, most TCR beta V segments were observed in productive rearrangements about 90% or about 30% of the time, broadly matching IMGT annotations. Correlated functional status among segregating V segments might be attributable to linkage disequilibrium, but an unknown experimental factor could not be ruled out. Three of the identified cytomegalovirus-associated TCR beta chains were confirmed in vitro to be specific for cytomegalovirus antigens. Assigning TCR associations to individual alleles was difficult when HLA alleles, especially DR and DQ, strongly co-occurred. The 87-base-pair reads could not distinguish some IMGT-functional V segments, including TRBV6-2 and TRBV6-3, so those segments were excluded. A later analysis associated 16,951 TCR beta sequences with specific HLA alleles at a false discovery rate of 0.05. A group of highly shared sequence variants was considered likely to be a technical artifact of the sequencing pipeline. V-gene and J-gene trimming of TCR beta chains was associated with a missense DCLRE1C variant in a later genetic analysis, and the association was replicated in an independent cohort. The earlier analysis of approximately 590 of the donors excluded some 16 rarely observed V segments, including chromosome 9 orphons, because counts were too low. The cohort was sequenced for TCR beta chains only, and without alpha or paired-chain data the features that could be detected were limited. According to a later genetic analysis, donors in an Asian-associated ancestry cluster had fewer N-insertions in productive TCRs than the approximately 630-donor mean. In a later analysis, TCR association rates were found to vary across HLA loci, with the most associated TCRs seen for DRB1 alleles and the fewest for HLA-C alleles. The authors suggested that the approach could potentially be extended to other disease states and immunological phenotypes. According to a later analysis, parvovirus B19, influenza, CMV and Epstein-Barr virus appeared linked to several top co-occurrence clusters. For the cohort, immune exposure information was limited to CMV serostatus. According to a later analysis, most CMV-associated TCR beta chains appeared to be HLA-restricted, and the HLA associations seemed to be driven largely by CMV exposure. In a later analysis, HLA-associated TCR beta chains were found to be more clonally expanded and to have lower generation probabilities than equally common non-associated chains. Most TCR sequences were observed very rarely across donors, whereas some public TCRs were present in many individuals. Sequencing depth was assumed to be roughly uniform across donors in the presence/absence analyses, though that assumption may not hold. The study gave a list of some 150 TCR beta chains associated with cytomegalovirus. HLA typing was unavailable for some donors at each locus, so association tests used only the typed subset.

For this clone: Its antigen remains undetermined. Per-nucleotide qualities are absent, and no much larger clonotype sits a single base away.

The V and J ends are trimmed by 3 bases and 5 bases, leaving 7 bases between them. Reading from cysteine to phenylalanine, the CDR3 counts 13 amino acids. Solely the CDR3 DNA is kept, with 39 bases framed from the first base. From the germline V gene (reference sequence), CDR1 is LNHNV and CDR2 is YYDKDF. The protocol used for the library was the immunoSEQ multiplex PCR assay. The multiplex PCR relied on a mix of 60 forward primers for TCR Vbeta segments and 13 reverse primers for TCR Jbeta segments. The CDR3 region of rearranged TCR beta genes was amplified from genomic DNA with a multiplex PCR assay. The amplified TCR beta libraries were sequenced on the Illumina HiSeq System as 87-base-pair reads. As for the original processing: A later analysis counted 65 million to 90 million unique TCR beta chains across the 666 repertoires, and roughly 9.9 million of these chains were shared by at least two donors. Raw reads were error-corrected and collapsed into unique sequences by a nearest-neighbor algorithm in which closely related sequences were merged to remove PCR and sequencing errors. To assign V, D and J gene segments, CDR3 sequences were aligned to IMGT reference sequences. Each retained sequence needed at least a six-nucleotide match to both a V gene segment and a J gene segment. A rearrangement was called productive if the CDR3 had no stop codons and remained in frame with V and J, and every other rearrangement was called non-productive. CDR3 was defined by IMGT convention, running from the second conserved V-encoded cysteine to the conserved J-encoded phenylalanine. The earlier analysis of approximately 590 of the donors excluded any sequence lacking an unambiguous match to a single V gene segment. In an earlier analysis of approximately 590 of the donors, a V segment was called functional when productive rearrangements were above 56.7%, and segregating when the standard deviation between donors exceeded 5%. To diagnose cytomegalovirus status from the catalog of TCR beta chain sequences, a statistical classification framework was built. In a later analysis, TCR nucleotide sequences were compared against IMGT/GENE-DB human TR gene sequences so that V and J genes could be assigned. Using the TCRdist pipeline, a later analysis assigned CDR3 sequences along with most-parsimonious VDJ recombination scenarios. In a later analysis, each TCR beta chain was defined by its CDR3 amino acid sequence together with its V-gene family, and reads without a unique V-gene family were excluded. In a later analysis, around 650 highly shared, low-generation-probability nucleotide sequences were removed to address suspected cross-contamination and a sequencing artifact. In a later analysis, a clonal expansion index for each public chain was calculated from normalized within-repertoire ranks of inferred template counts. Generation probabilities in a later analysis came from a VDJ recombination model fitted to out-of-frame rearrangements, and those results were checked against IGoR. A later analysis scored TCR-TCR, TCR-HLA and TCR-CMV co-occurrence with hypergeometric tests, applying a repertoire-size bias correction to TCR pairs. To estimate false discovery rates, a later analysis permuted the HLA or CMV assignments 20 times. A later analysis grouped co-occurring TCRs with DBSCAN, adding TCRdist sequence similarity when clustering within HLA-allele-positive subsets. Repertoires with fewer than 30,000 or more than 120,000 public chains were left out of co-occurrence clustering, as were about 5 repertoires with anomalous nucleotide sharing. TCRdb holds this immuneACCESS table with in-frame rearrangements only. Some clones are missing; in checked studies, unresolved V genes explain under half, and the rest has no known cause. V, J and clone size are taken as reported in that table, and D and trimming were inferred from the DNA itself. The sample contains 90,000 or so clones, about three quarters of them found a single time. In total, the top ten clones hold 4.4% of the sample.

In total, roughly 710 healthy bone marrow donors made up the cohort. At the time of sampling, all cohort members were nominally healthy, though unrecorded immune exposures were likely present. The donor tested CMV seropositive and was one of the 289 seropositive cohort members. Each donor provided a peripheral blood sample, and peripheral blood mononuclear cells were used for TCR beta sequencing. Genomic DNA extraction from the blood cell samples was performed with the Qiagen DNeasy Blood Extraction Kit. This chain joins TRBV15 to TRBJ1-4, with the D gene too uncertain to name. The TCR originated in a male donor in good health and CMV-seropositive. Sequenced: PBMCs. The DNA sequence is given as TGTGCCACCAGCAGGAGTGTAAATGAAAAACTGTTTTTT. Its protein product is CATSRSVNEKLFF.